This T cell receptor beta chain emerged from a study of T cell responses to AZD1222 COVID-19 vaccine. Study information: The analysis combined second doses at about 4 or about 12 weeks. Overall study findings and caveats: Dominant at 160-218 and 743-854, vaccine-associated CD4 TCRs also spanned spike. Females outnumbered males among donors, who were mostly white British; clonal diversity was possibly underestimated. Recipients of AZD1222 seropositive at baseline numbered only five or six.

Germline-derived CDR1 and CDR2 are SGDLS and YYNGEE. The trim removed 3 bases at V and 6 bases at J, leaving 3 bases unmatched. This CDR3 spans 13 amino acids. As for this clone: Its antigen remains unknown.

Only in-frame clones appear in the TCRdb table, and some are missing; sequencing was by immunoSEQ multiplex PCR. The table lists 120,000 to 150,000 clones, around 90% of them singletons. This specimen was peripheral blood, taken on day 0 of AZD1222 vaccination. The receptor was isolated from an adult in good health. This chain links TRBV9 with TRBJ2-1; 7 bases match TRBD1. CDR3 DNA: TGTGCCAGCAGCGGGGCAGGGGGCAATGAGCAGTTCTTC. It is translated as CASSGAGGNEQFF.